This T cell receptor (beta chain) was retrieved from a study of control samples from healthy donors and cancer patients. Trimming removed 4 bases from V and 6 bases from J, with 18 bases in between. CDR1 MNHNS and CDR2 SASEGT come from the germline V gene. The CDR3 is made up of 16 amino acids. The protocol was immunoSEQ multiplex PCR, while the TCRdb copy is restricted to in-frame clones and leaves out a portion. The sample gives some 96,000 clones, just over 90% of which show up once; about 7.3% is in the top ten. The sequenced sample consisted of blood. This receptor was taken from a man aged 18 to 29 in good health. The rearrangement joins TRBV6-1 to TRBJ1-4; no firm D call. The CDR3 is CASSGAAGRPDEKLFF. The CDR3 coding sequence is TGTGCCAGCAGTGGTGCGGCTGGGCGCCCGGATGAAAAACTGTTTTTT.